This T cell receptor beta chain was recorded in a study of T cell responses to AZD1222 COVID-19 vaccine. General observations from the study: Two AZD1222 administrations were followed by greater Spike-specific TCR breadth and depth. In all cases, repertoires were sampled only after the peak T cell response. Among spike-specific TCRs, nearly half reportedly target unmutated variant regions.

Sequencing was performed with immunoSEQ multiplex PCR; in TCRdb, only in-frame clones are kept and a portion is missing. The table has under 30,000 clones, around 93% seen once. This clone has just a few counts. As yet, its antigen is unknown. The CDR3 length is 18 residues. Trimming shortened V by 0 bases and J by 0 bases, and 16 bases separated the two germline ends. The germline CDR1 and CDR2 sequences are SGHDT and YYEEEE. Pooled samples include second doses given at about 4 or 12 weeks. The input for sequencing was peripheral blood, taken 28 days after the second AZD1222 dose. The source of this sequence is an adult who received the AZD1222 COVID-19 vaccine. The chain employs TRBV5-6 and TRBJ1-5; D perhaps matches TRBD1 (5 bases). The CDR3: CASSLGGTRAYSNQPQHF. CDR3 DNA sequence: TGTGCCAGCAGCTTGGGGGGGACCAGGGCCTATAGCAATCAGCCCCAGCATTTT.